One sample yielded the 30 T cell receptor beta chains listed below, sequenced in a study of T-cell reconstitution after alpha-beta-depleted transplantation in children. Preparing the TCRbeta library involved the use of unique molecular identifiers. In TCRdb, the PCR reads were re-called with MiXCR into one record per CDR3 protein. The profile shows some 460,000 distinct CDR3 sequences, 15% to 20% of them singletons. Specimen: PBMCs, mostly from graft donor cells, collected 360 days after TCRalphabeta/CD19-depleted stem cell transplant. These receptors all come from a boy under two years old who had a stem cell transplant for Wiskott-Aldrich syndrome, so the T cells may come from the graft donor.

This clonotype was counted only a few times. The chain couples TRBV29-1 to TRBJ2-3; D unresolved. CDR3 length equals 13 residues. V was cut by 4 bases and J by 2 bases, with 10 bases left in between. Germline CDR1 is SQVTM and CDR2 is ANQGSEA. CDR3 residues: CSVVGTLTDTQYF. The CDR3 bases are TGCAGCGTTGTAGGAACCCTCACAGATACGCAGTATTTT.

This clonotype was counted a few times. The gene calls are TRBV12-3 or TRBV12-4 and TRBJ2-1; weak D call: TRBD1 (5 bases). This CDR3 contains 16 residues. V lost 5 bases, J lost 4 bases, and 18 bases lay in between. The CDR3 bases are TGTGCCAGCAGTCCTCAAGTCTCGGACACATACAATGAGCAGTTCTTC. As protein: CASSPQVSDTYNEQFF.

The chain is built from TRBV7-6 and TRBJ2-3, with 7 positions matching TRBD2. There are 16 residues in the CDR3. V lost 2 bases and J lost 1; bases outside the gene matches: 6. Germline V gene lookup returns CDR1 SGHVS and CDR2 FNYEAQ. Here the CDR3 reads CASSLQGGGGTDTQYF. For the CDR3, the DNA is TGTGCCAGCAGCTTACAAGGCGGGGGAGGCACAGATACGCAGTATTTT.

This sequence joins TRBV27 and TRBJ2-1; D possibly matches TRBD1 or TRBD2 (5 bases each). V was trimmed by 2 bases and J by 2 bases, leaving 16 bases between them. The CDR3 extends over 17 amino acids. Germline values: CDR1 MNHEY, CDR2 SMNVEV (reference sequence). DNA for the CDR3: TGTGCCAGCAGTTTAGCCGCAGGGACGACTGCCTACAATGAGCAGTTCTTC. It encodes CASSLAAGTTAYNEQFF.

This clonotype has just a few counts. The CDR3 is CASSLGSLRDHRYNEQFF. The CDR3 nucleotides are TGCGCCAGCAGCCTAGGGTCTTTAAGGGACCACCGCTACAATGAGCAGTTCTTC. The J gene is TRBJ2-1, the V gene TRBV4-1, with D tentatively TRBD1 or TRBD2 (5 bases each). Trimming cost V 4 bases and J 3 bases, with 22 bases left between them. CDR1 and CDR2 (germline): MGHRA, YSYEKL. The CDR3 is 18 residues long.

A few counts support this clonotype. The rearrangement uses TRBV24-1 and TRBJ2-1, with TRBD2 identical over 13 bases. Germline V gene lookup returns CDR1 KGHDR and CDR2 SFDVKD. The CDR3 extends over 15 amino acids. With 5 bases clipped from V and 5 bases from J, the junction kept 2 bases outside the gene matches. The CDR3 DNA follows: TGTGCCACCAGTGGGGGACTAGCGGGAAACAATGAGCAGTTCTTC. Amino acid sequence: CATSGGLAGNNEQFF.

This clonotype was recorded a few times. This CDR3 is CASTFSGRAADTQYF. The CDR3 nucleotides read TGTGCCAGCACCTTTAGCGGGAGGGCGGCAGATACGCAGTATTTT. This chain connects TRBV12-3 or TRBV12-4 to TRBJ2-3, with TRBD2 matching 11 bases. The CDR3 contains 15 residues. Trimming at V came to 7 bases and at J to 4 bases, leaving 7 bases not matched to a gene.

This clonotype is labeled medium-sized. This chain connects TRBV12-3 or TRBV12-4 to TRBJ2-7, with TRBD2 matching 7 bases. The CDR3 is 15 amino acids. Trimming at V came to 5 bases and at J to 1 base, leaving 8 bases not matched to a gene. CDR3 in amino acids: CASSPRVGGSYEQYF. CDR3 DNA sequence: TGTGCCAGCAGTCCCAGGGTGGGGGGGTCCTACGAGCAGTACTTC.

The chain combines TRBV3-1 with TRBJ2-7; D gene uncertain. V was trimmed by 1 base and J by 0 bases, leaving 10 bases between them. Germline V gene sequence: CDR1 LGHDT, CDR2 YNNKEL (reference sequence). This CDR3 comprises 15 residues. The CDR3 DNA reads as TGTGCCAGCAGCCAAGGGTTGATTAGCTCCTACGAGCAGTACTTC. Its translation: CASSQGLISSYEQYF.

The chain couples TRBV24-1 to TRBJ2-7; 10 bases are a match to TRBD1. The germline V gene has CDR1 KGHDR and CDR2 SFDVKD. V gave up 4 bases and J gave up 3 bases; unmatched junction bases: 5. The CDR3 covers 15 residues. The CDR3 coding sequence is TGTGCCACCAGTGACCCGGGACAGGGGAGCTACGAGCAGTACTTC. Translation: CATSDPGQGSYEQYF.

This rearrangement joins TRBV5-1 to TRBJ2-3; TRBD1 is a possible D gene (6 bases). Trimming took off 4 bases at V and 7 bases at J, with 16 bases between the two ends. Germline CDR1 reads SGHRS; CDR2 reads YFSETQ. This CDR3 has 14 residues. CDR3 bases: TGCGCCAGCAGCGCTGGGGCAGGGGAGAATACGCAGTATTTT. Protein product: CASSAGAGENTQYF.

The J gene is TRBJ2-3, the V gene TRBV12-3 or TRBV12-4, with 8 nucleotides matching TRBD1. The V segment lost 5 bases and the J segment 4 bases; nucleotides outside the gene matches: 2. The length of the CDR3 is 13 residues. CDR3 DNA: TGTGCCAGCAGTCAACAGGGGGCAGATACGCAGTATTTT. Its translation: CASSQQGADTQYF.

The V gene is TRBV12-3 or TRBV12-4, the J gene TRBJ2-5; D unresolved. This CDR3 comprises 15 residues. V was cut by 5 bases and J by 0 bases, with 13 bases left in between. CDR3 amino acids: CASSPSAKYQETQYF. The CDR3 nucleotides are TGTGCCAGCAGTCCCTCTGCCAAGTACCAAGAGACCCAGTACTTC.

This clonotype was recorded at least ten times. The V gene is TRBV24-1, the J gene TRBJ2-1; the D is unclear. The CDR3 is made up of 11 amino acids. Trimming took off 7 bases at V and 4 bases at J, with 4 bases between the two ends. The germline gives CDR1 KGHDR, CDR2 SFDVKD. The CDR3 nucleotides are TGTGCCACCAGCCAATACAATGAGCAGTTCTTC. Encoded protein: CATSQYNEQFF.

Only a few counts were recorded for this clonotype. The chain combines TRBV5-1 with TRBJ2-7; D is possibly TRBD1 (5 bases). This CDR3 has 15 residues. V was clipped by 0 bases and J by 3 bases, with 13 bases between them. Looked up from germline, CDR1 is SGHRS and CDR2 is YFSETQ. CDR3 nucleotide sequence: TGCGCCAGCAGCTTGGCGCCAGGGAACGACTACGAGCAGTACTTC. Amino acids: CASSLAPGNDYEQYF.

This clonotype was observed a handful of times. The chain has TRBV10-3 and TRBJ1-5; TRBD1 might be the D (6 bases). V was pared by 6 bases and J by 3 bases, with 9 bases between. The CDR3 runs 13 residues. Germline V gives CDR1 ENHRY, CDR2 SYGVKD. The CDR3 is CAISDRNNQPQHF. In DNA form, the CDR3 reads TGTGCCATCAGCGACAGGAACAATCAGCCCCAGCATTTT.

The chain has TRBV14 and TRBJ2-1; the D gene is possibly TRBD2 (5 bases). The V gene lost 0 bases and the J gene lost 10 bases, with 13 bases spanning the gap. Germline CDR1 is SGHDN and CDR2 is FVKESK. This CDR3 is built from 14 residues. CDR3 sequence: CASSQERPGKEQFF. The CDR3 region has the DNA TGTGCCAGCAGCCAAGAGAGACCGGGAAAGGAGCAGTTCTTC. The whole variable domain, remainder taken from reference TRBV14 and TRBJ2-1, is EAGVTQFPSHSVIEKGQTVTLRCDPISGHDNLYWYRRVMGKEIKFLLHFVKESKQDESGMPNNRFLAERTGGTYSTLKVQPAELEDSGVYFCASSQERPGKEQFFGPGTRLTVL.

This clonotype was observed at least ten times. J is TRBJ2-5 and V is TRBV7-9, with TRBD1 matching over 8 bases. Trimming took 4 bases from V and 2 from J; bases not matched to a gene: 0. The CDR3 has 13 amino acids. Germline values: CDR1 SEHNR, CDR2 FQNEAQ (reference sequence). DNA for the CDR3: TGTGCCAGCAGCTGGGACAGGCAAGAGACCCAGTACTTC. It translates to CASSWDRQETQYF.

The chain links TRBV25-1 to TRBJ2-3; possibly TRBD1 for D (5 bases). The CDR3 length is 13 residues. The germline V and J ends were trimmed by 3 bases and 8 bases, with 12 bases remaining between them. Germline lookup yields CDR1 MGHDK and CDR2 SYGVNS. The CDR3 bases are TGTGCCAGCAGTGAGTCGACAGTGGGTACGCAGTATTTT. Translation gives CASSESTVGTQYF.

This sequence joins TRBV4-3 and TRBJ2-3, with D unresolved. The ends were cut back, 6 bases at V and 2 bases at J, with 12 bases in the middle. Germline V lookup: CDR1 LGHNA, CDR2 YSLEER. The CDR3 extends over 14 amino acids. The CDR3 region is CASRHDFLTDTQYF. The CDR3 coding sequence is TGCGCCAGCAGGCACGACTTTCTCACAGATACGCAGTATTTT.

V gene TRBV28 combines with J gene TRBJ1-6; D is unclear. CDR1 is MDHEN and CDR2 is SYDVKM in the germline V gene. The ends were cut back, 8 bases at V and 2 bases at J, with 13 bases in the middle. The CDR3 contains 15 residues. In nucleotides, the CDR3 is TGTGCCAGCGGGATCGTGCAGGCCTATAATTCACCCCTCCACTTT. Translation gives CASGIVQAYNSPLHF.

This clonotype was seen more than once but under ten times. V usage is TRBV7-9 and J usage is TRBJ2-3; 13 bases are a match to TRBD2. The V segment lost 3 bases and the J segment 4 bases; nucleotides outside the gene matches: 7. CDR1 and CDR2 (germline): SEHNR, FQNEAQ (reference sequence). This CDR3 is built from 17 residues. In DNA, the CDR3 is TGTGCCAGCAGCTTCCCCCGGACTAGCGGGAGTCCAGATACGCAGTATTTT. Residues: CASSFPRTSGSPDTQYF.

The chain uses TRBV6-2 or TRBV6-3 and TRBJ2-7; 7 bases are shared with TRBD2. V dropped 0 bases and J dropped 9; count of bases not matched to a gene: 11. Germline V gene sequence: CDR1 MNHEY, CDR2 SVGEGT. The CDR3 runs 15 residues. The DNA for the CDR3 is TGTGCCAGCAGTTACTCGGGCGGGAGACCTTCTGGGCAGTACTTC. Its protein product is CASSYSGGRPSGQYF.

The rearrangement uses TRBV28 and TRBJ1-2; 9 bases align to TRBD1. The CDR3 runs to 12 residues. The germline V gene has CDR1 MDHEN and CDR2 SYDVKM. Unmatched junction bases numbered 2, after V lost 7 bases and J lost 5 bases. The CDR3 sequence is CASKGQGYGYTF. The CDR3 region has the DNA TGTGCCAGCAAAGGACAGGGGTATGGCTACACCTTC.

The chain combines TRBV11-1 with TRBJ2-1; 9 bases align to TRBD2. J gave up 0 bases and V 6 bases, and 12 bases lay outside the gene matches. The CDR3 is 18 amino acids. Germline V gene data show CDR1 as SGHAT and CDR2 as FQDESV (reference sequence). In DNA form, the CDR3 reads TGTGCCAGCAGTCCAAGGAGGCTAGCGGGGAGCTCCTACAATGAGCAGTTCTTC. This encodes CASSPRRLAGSSYNEQFF.

This clonotype was seen many times. The CDR3 loop reads CASGLSSTGELFF. As DNA, the CDR3 is TGTGCCAGCGGACTCTCTTCCACCGGGGAGCTGTTTTTT. This chain uses TRBV10-3 with TRBJ2-2, with a weak D call TRBD2 (5 bases). Germline CDR1 and CDR2: ENHRY and SYGVKD. V was pared by 10 bases and J by 4 bases, with 13 bases between. The CDR3 is 13 amino acids.

The chain links TRBV12-3 or TRBV12-4 to TRBJ1-5, with D perhaps TRBD1 (5 bases). Trimming cost V 6 bases and J 0 bases, with 15 bases left between them. The CDR3 consists of 16 residues. The CDR3 DNA follows: TGTGCCAGCAGGCCCGAGGGGAGGCATAGCAATCAGCCCCAGCATTTT. It translates to CASRPEGRHSNQPQHF.

The chain uses TRBV6-1 and TRBJ2-2; unclear D gene. With 7 bases removed from V and 1 base from J, the gap between germline ends came to 10 bases. From germline, CDR1 is MNHNS and CDR2 SASEGT. The CDR3 is made up of 14 amino acids. The CDR3 DNA is TGTGCCAGCACGGGCAGGAGGAACACCGGGGAGCTGTTTTTT. Translated, it gives CASTGRRNTGELFF.

The table lists this clonotype with many counts. This rearrangement joins TRBV12-3 or TRBV12-4 to TRBJ2-1; D assignment may be TRBD1 or TRBD2 (5 bases each). CDR3 length: 15 amino acids. V shed 1 base and J shed 3 bases, with 10 bases lying between them. The CDR3 loop reads CASSLVGRRYNEQFF. The CDR3 DNA is TGTGCCAGCAGTTTAGTGGGACGCCGCTACAATGAGCAGTTCTTC.

This chain connects TRBV20-1 to TRBJ2-1, with D unresolved. The CDR3 loop spans 12 amino acids. Between the trimmed V and J ends, which lost 2 bases and 9 bases, there was a span of 11 bases. Per germline, CDR1 DFQATT and CDR2 SNEGSKA (reference sequence). In nucleotides, the CDR3 is TGCAGTGCTAGACCGTATGGTAGTGAGCAGTTCTTC. Protein sequence: CSARPYGSEQFF.